The 10 T cell receptor beta chains below all came from one sample that was sequenced in a study of blood T cell repertoires in COVID-19. Generated by immunoSEQ multiplex PCR, the TCRdb table keeps only in-frame clones and is missing some. The data show roughly 190,000 clones, about 83% seen once. The specimen was peripheral blood. The receptors originated from a woman in her 70s with active or convalescent COVID-19.

This clone appeared a few times. The V and J genes are TRBV7-3 and TRBJ2-2; 8 bases are shared with TRBD2. With 8 bases clipped from V and 3 bases from J, the junction kept 17 bases outside the gene matches. The CDR3 runs to 18 residues. In germline, CDR1 is SGHTA, CDR2 FQGTGA. CDR3: CASSLNAASGLYTGELFF. DNA for the CDR3: TGTGCCAGCTCCCTGAATGCGGCTAGCGGGCTTTACACCGGGGAGCTGTTTTTT.

This clone has a handful of counts. The chain is built from TRBV7-8 and TRBJ2-7; a weak D match, TRBD1 (6 bases). The CDR3 consists of 15 residues. V was cut by 2 bases and J by 6 bases, with 17 bases left in between. From germline, CDR1 is SGHVS and CDR2 FQNEAQ. CDR3 loop: CASSLSDSSRVEQYF. DNA of the CDR3: TGTGCCAGCAGCTTATCGGACAGCTCAAGGGTCGAGCAGTACTTC.

The gene calls are TRBV6-4 and TRBJ2-2; D ambiguous. This CDR3 is 13 amino acids long. Germline V CDR1 and CDR2: MRHNA, SNTAGT. The V gene lost 2 bases and the J gene lost 4 bases, with 5 bases spanning the gap. The CDR3 region has the DNA TGTGCCAGCAGTGACGGCGGCACCGGGGAGCTGTTTTTT. This encodes CASSDGGTGELFF.

The chain joins TRBV3-1 (or the pseudogene TRBV3-2) to TRBJ2-5, with D perhaps TRBD2 (5 bases). In germline, CDR1 is LGHDT, CDR2 YNNKEL (reference sequence). Trimming left V 3 bases short and J 5 bases short, with 31 bases between. The CDR3 totals 20 residues. DNA for the CDR3: TGTGCCAGCAGCCACCTGCAGCGGCGGGCGCGCGAGGACCACCGCGAGACCCAGTACTTC. It specifies CASSHLQRRAREDHRETQYF.

The chain links TRBV2 to TRBJ2-5; weak D call: TRBD2 (5 bases). Germline CDR1 reads SNHLY; CDR2 reads FYNNEI. Trimming left V 5 bases short and J 7 bases short, with 14 bases between. This CDR3 spans 13 amino acids. DNA for the CDR3: TGTGCCAGCAGTTTGATCTCTCGGGGGACCCAGTACTTC. It translates to CASSLISRGTQYF.

The rearrangement links TRBV7-3 to TRBJ2-1, with 7 bases fitting TRBD2. CDR3 size: 15 residues. Trimming cost V 6 bases and J 8 bases; bases outside gene matches: 13. Germline V lookup: CDR1 SGHTA, CDR2 FQGTGA. CDR3 DNA: TGTGCCAGCAGTTACATGGGGGAGGGCCTCGATGAGCAGTTCTTC. Translated: CASSYMGEGLDEQFF.

In its sample, this clone was seen once. V gene TRBV5-1 combines with J gene TRBJ2-5, with 7 bases fitting TRBD1. The V gene end was trimmed by 4 bases and the J gene end by 2 bases; junction bases not matched to a gene: 8. Germline V gene lookup returns CDR1 SGHRS and CDR2 YFSETQ. The CDR3 has 15 residues. The CDR3 coding sequence is TGCGCCAGCAGCATCGGGACCAGGGGGCAAGAGACCCAGTACTTC. This encodes CASSIGTRGQETQYF.

J is TRBJ1-3 and V is TRBV18; D ambiguous. Looked up from germline, CDR1 is KGHSH and CDR2 is LQKENI. V lost 3 bases, J lost 4 bases, and 22 bases lay in between. This CDR3 is 18 amino acids long. CDR3 bases: TGTGCCAGCTCACCGAACCCTAGCGGAAAGCCTTCGGGAAACACCATATATTTT. It yields the protein CASSPNPSGKPSGNTIYF.

The sample holds one count of this clone. V usage is TRBV5-1 and J usage is TRBJ2-5; a possible D gene is TRBD1 (5 bases). The ends were cut back, 4 bases at V and 1 base at J, with 14 bases in the middle. Germline assignment: CDR1 SGHRS and CDR2 YFSETQ. The CDR3 spans 15 residues. The CDR3 protein is CASSPWGQGQETQYF. For the CDR3, the DNA is TGCGCCAGCAGCCCCTGGGGCCAGGGCCAAGAGACCCAGTACTTC.

The rearrangement links TRBV19 to TRBJ2-6; a possible D gene is TRBD2 (5 bases). The CDR3 is 15 residues long. CDR1 is LNHDA and CDR2 is SQIVND in the germline V gene (reference sequence). The ends were cut back, 7 bases at V and 2 bases at J, with 12 bases in the middle. The CDR3 sequence: CASTATGTGANVLTF. The CDR3 nucleotides are TGTGCCAGTACAGCGACCGGGACTGGGGCCAACGTCCTGACTTTC.